This TCR beta chain stems from a study of CD8+ T cells in alopecia areata. Whole-study context: The study gave treated patients oral tofacitinib at 5 to 10 mg twice daily. Findings and caveats of the study: Normal skin's resident alphabeta T cells are sequenced alongside lesional scalp T cells.

Treatment defined: oral pan-JAK inhibitor, 5-10 mg twice daily. Turning to this clone: What it recognizes is unknown.

CDR3 size: 16 residues. The J segment lost 3 bases and the V segment lost 2 bases, leaving 8 bases of the junction unmatched. Germline V gives CDR1 GTSNPN, CDR2 SVGIG (reference sequence). TCR sequencing used cDNA made by reverse transcription of extracted RNA. Profiling relied on immunoSEQ multiplex PCR, and the TCRdb table lists in-frame clones only, not all of them. The sample has 250,000 to 350,000 clones; over 45% are singletons. The J gene is TRBJ1-5, the V gene TRBV30; 9 nucleotides agree with TRBD1. The receptor comes from a human donor with alopecia areata. This specimen consisted of CD4+ T cells sorted from blood, obtained at roughly week 52, from a patient treated with tofacitinib. The CDR3 DNA follows: TGTGCCTGGAGTCCTTGGACAGGGGTTGACAATCAGCCCCAGCATTTT. Its protein product is CAWSPWTGVDNQPQHF.